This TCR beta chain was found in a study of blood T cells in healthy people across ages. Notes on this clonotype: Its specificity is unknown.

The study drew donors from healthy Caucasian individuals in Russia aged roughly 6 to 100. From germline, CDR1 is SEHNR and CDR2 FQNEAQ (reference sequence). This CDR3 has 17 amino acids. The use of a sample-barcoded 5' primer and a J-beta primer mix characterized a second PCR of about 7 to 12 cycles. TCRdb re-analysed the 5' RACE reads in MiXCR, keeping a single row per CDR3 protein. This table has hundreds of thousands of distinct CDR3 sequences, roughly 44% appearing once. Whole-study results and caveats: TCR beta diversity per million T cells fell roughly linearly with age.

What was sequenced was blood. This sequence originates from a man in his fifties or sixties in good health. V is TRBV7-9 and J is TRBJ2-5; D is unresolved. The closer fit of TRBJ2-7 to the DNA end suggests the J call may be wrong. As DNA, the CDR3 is TGTGCCAGCAGCTTATCGCAGGCTAGGCAGATAGGGCTCGAGCAGTACTTC. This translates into CASSLSQARQIGLEQYF.